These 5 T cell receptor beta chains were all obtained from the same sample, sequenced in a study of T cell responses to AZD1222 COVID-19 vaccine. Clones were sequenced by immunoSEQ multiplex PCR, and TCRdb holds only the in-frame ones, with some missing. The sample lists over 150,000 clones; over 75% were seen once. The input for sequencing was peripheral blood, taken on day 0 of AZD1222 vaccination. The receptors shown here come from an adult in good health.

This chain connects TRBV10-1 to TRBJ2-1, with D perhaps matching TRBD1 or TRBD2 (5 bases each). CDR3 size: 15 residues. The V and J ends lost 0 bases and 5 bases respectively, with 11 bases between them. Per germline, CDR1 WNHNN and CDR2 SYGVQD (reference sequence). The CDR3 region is CASSESLGVNNEQFF. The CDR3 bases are TGCGCCAGCAGTGAGTCGTTGGGGGTAAACAATGAGCAGTTCTTC.

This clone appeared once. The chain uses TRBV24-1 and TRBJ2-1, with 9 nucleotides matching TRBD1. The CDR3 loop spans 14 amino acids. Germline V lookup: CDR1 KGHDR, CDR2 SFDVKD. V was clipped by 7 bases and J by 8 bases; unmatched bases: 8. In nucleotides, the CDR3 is TGTGCCACCAGAGGGACAGGGATCCAAGATGAGCAGTTCTTC. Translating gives CATRGTGIQDEQFF.

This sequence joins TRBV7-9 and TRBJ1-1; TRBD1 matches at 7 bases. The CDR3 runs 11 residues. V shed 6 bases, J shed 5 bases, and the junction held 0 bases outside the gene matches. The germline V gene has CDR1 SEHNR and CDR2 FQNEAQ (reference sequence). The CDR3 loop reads CASRQGTEAFF. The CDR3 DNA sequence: TGTGCCAGCAGACAGGGGACTGAAGCTTTCTTT.

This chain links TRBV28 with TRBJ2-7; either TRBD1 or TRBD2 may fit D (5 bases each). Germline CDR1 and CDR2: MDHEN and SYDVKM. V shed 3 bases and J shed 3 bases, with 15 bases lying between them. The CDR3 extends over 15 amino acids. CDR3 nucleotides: TGTGCCAGCAGTTTGGGGCGGGTGCTATTCTACGAGCAGTACTTC. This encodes CASSLGRVLFYEQYF.

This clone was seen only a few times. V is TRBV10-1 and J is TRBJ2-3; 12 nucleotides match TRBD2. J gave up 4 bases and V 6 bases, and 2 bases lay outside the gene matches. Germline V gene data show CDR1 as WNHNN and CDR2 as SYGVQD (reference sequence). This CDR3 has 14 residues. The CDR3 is CASSGLAGPDTQYF. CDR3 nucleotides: TGCGCCAGCAGCGGACTAGCGGGACCAGATACGCAGTATTTT.